This entry features one T cell receptor beta chain sequence. Its antigen is unknown. This entry is derived from a study of T cell responses to AZD1222 COVID-19 vaccine. The study's findings and limits: Compared with day 0, the breadth and depth of the Spike-specific TCR repertoire rose significantly after two doses of AZD1222. Females outnumbered males among donors, who were mostly white British; clonal diversity was possibly underestimated.

The data were produced by immunoSEQ multiplex PCR, yet TCRdb's version contains in-frame clones alone and is incomplete. This table has roughly 150,000 clones, under 95% appearing once. The germline CDR1 and CDR2 sequences are SNHLY and FYNNEI. V gave up 10 bases and J gave up 11 bases; unmatched junction bases: 14. The CDR3 contains 13 residues. Sequencing was performed on peripheral blood, taken on day 0 of AZD1222 vaccination. The gene calls are TRBV2 and TRBJ1-3; 7 bases agree with TRBD1. This receptor was identified in an adult in good health. The CDR3 reads CATKSDRASAIYF. In DNA, the CDR3 is TGTGCCACCAAATCAGACAGGGCTAGCGCCATATATTTT.